Following are 15 T cell receptor beta chains from one sample sequenced in a study of beta chain features in type 1 diabetes. Every isolated RNA sample was fully reverse transcribed, so sequencing captured expressed TCRB transcripts. TCRdb's copy holds only in-frame clones and misses some; the assay was immunoSEQ multiplex PCR. This table has roughly 400,000 clones, more than 13% appearing once. Material for sequencing was naive CD4+ T cells from blood. The receptors were sampled from a woman between 18 and 29 years old in good health.

The chain has TRBV27 and TRBJ1-5; no clear D gene. Germline CDR1 MNHEY, CDR2 SMNVEV (reference sequence). The CDR3 runs to 16 residues. Trimming shortened V by 6 bases and J by 2 bases, and 17 bases separated the two germline ends. Here the CDR3 reads CASSPLSGRGNQPQHF. The CDR3 DNA is TGTGCCAGCAGCCCGCTGAGCGGCAGAGGCAATCAGCCCCAGCATTTT.

The DNA of the CDR3 is TGCGCCAGCAGCTTACCGGGGGGGGGAGAAAAACTGTTTTTT. Translation gives CASSLPGGGEKLFF. The chain employs TRBV5-1 and TRBJ1-4, with TRBD1 as a possible D gene (5 bases). From germline, CDR1 is SGHRS and CDR2 YFSETQ. CDR3 length: 14 amino acids. The V end was cut by 2 bases, the J end by 8 bases, with 13 bases between.

The CDR3 DNA sequence: TGTGCCAGCTCCCAAGGGACAGGGTTGAACACTGAAGCTTTCTTT. The encoded protein is CASSQGTGLNTEAFF. This rearrangement joins TRBV18 to TRBJ1-1; 9 bases align to TRBD1. Trimming took 6 bases from V and 0 from J; bases not matched to a gene: 5. The germline CDR1 and CDR2 sequences are KGHSH and LQKENI. CDR3 length equals 15 residues.

This chain links TRBV5-1 with TRBJ2-3; 12 nucleotides agree with TRBD2. This CDR3 contains 16 residues. The junction had 5 bases not matched to a gene; V was cut back by 4 bases and J by 2 bases. CDR1 and CDR2 (germline): SGHRS, YFSETQ. CDR3 in DNA: TGCGCCAGCAGCGTTGGACTAGCGGGATTCACAGATACGCAGTATTTT. Translated, it gives CASSVGLAGFTDTQYF. Looking up the rest from reference TRBV5-1 and TRBJ2-3 gives the full variable domain: KAGVTQTPRYLIKTRGQQVTLSCSPISGHRSVSWYQQTPGQGLQFLFEYFSETQRNKGNFPGRFSGRQFSNSRSEMNVSTLELGDSALYLCASSVGLAGFTDTQYFGPGTRLTVL.

This clone was observed a few times. The J gene is TRBJ1-1, the V gene TRBV5-1; D not certain. V was pared by 4 bases and J by 5 bases, with 18 bases between. This CDR3 contains 15 residues. Per germline, CDR1 SGHRS and CDR2 YFSETQ. The CDR3 DNA sequence: TGCGCCAGCAGCCTTACTTCGGCCCCCGGGACTGAAGCTTTCTTT. Translation: CASSLTSAPGTEAFF.

The V gene is TRBV30, the J gene TRBJ2-2, with 7 nucleotides matching TRBD1. Looked up from germline, CDR1 is GTSNPN and CDR2 is SVGIG (reference sequence). After removal of 3 bases from V and 5 bases from J, the junction contained 12 bases not matched to a gene. The CDR3 spans 16 residues. The DNA of the CDR3 is TGTGCCTGGAGGAAAAGGGACAGTCTAATTACCGGGGAGCTGTTTTTT. This translates into CAWRKRDSLITGELFF. The full variable domain, in which reference TRBV30 and TRBJ2-2 provide the parts outside the CDR3, is SQTIHQWPATLVQPVGSPLSLECTVEGTSNPNLYWYRQAAGRGLQLLFYSVGIGQISSEVPQNLSASRPQDRQFILSSKKLLLSDSGFYLCAWRKRDSLITGELFFGEGSRLTVL.

This clone was picked up a small number of times. The chain is built from TRBV6-5 and TRBJ1-2, with D perhaps TRBD1 (6 bases). Germline V CDR1 and CDR2: MNHEY, SVGAGI. Trimming removed 6 bases at V and 4 bases at J, with 15 bases between. The CDR3 extends over 14 amino acids. The CDR3 DNA is TGTGCCAGCAGCCCAGACAGGTCTTTCTATGGCTACACCTTC. Amino acids: CASSPDRSFYGYTF.

This clone was observed a handful of times. V usage is TRBV25-1 and J usage is TRBJ2-7; 7 positions match TRBD1. CDR3 size: 15 residues. Germline V gene sequence: CDR1 MGHDK, CDR2 SYGVNS. J gave up 1 base and V 2 bases, and 5 bases lay outside the gene matches. The CDR3 sequence: CASSEQGVPSYEQYF. CDR3 in DNA: TGTGCCAGCAGTGAACAGGGGGTGCCGTCCTACGAGCAGTACTTC.

This clone has only a few counts. The V call is TRBV29-1, the J call TRBJ1-4, with D tentatively TRBD1 (6 bases). This CDR3 is 13 amino acids long. The germline CDR1 and CDR2 sequences are SQVTM and ANQGSEA. Trimming stripped 5 bases from V and 10 bases from J, with 17 bases between. The CDR3 protein is CSVKRTVEGKLFF. Written as DNA, the CDR3 is TGCAGCGTTAAGCGGACAGTCGAGGGAAAACTGTTTTTT.

This clone was seen a handful of times. The genes are TRBV4-2 and TRBJ2-7; D gene ambiguous. Trimming stripped 4 bases from V and 2 bases from J, with 18 bases between. Per the germline V gene, CDR1 is LGHNA and CDR2 is YNFKEQ. The CDR3 runs to 16 residues. CDR3 coding DNA: TGTGCCAGCAGCCCAGCCAACGAGAGGCTACCCTACGAGCAGTACTTC. Translation: CASSPANERLPYEQYF.

This chain connects TRBV7-9 to TRBJ2-7; no clear D. From germline, CDR1 is SEHNR and CDR2 FQNEAQ (reference sequence). Trimming left V 4 bases short and J 1 base short, with 17 bases between. This CDR3 is 16 amino acids long. The CDR3 protein is CASSSPSGGDSYEQYF. Here the CDR3 DNA reads TGTGCCAGCAGCTCGCCTTCTGGCGGAGATTCCTACGAGCAGTACTTC. The full variable domain, with the rest looked up from reference TRBV7-9 and TRBJ2-7, is DTGVSQNPRHKITKRGQNVTFRCDPISEHNRLYWYRQTLGQGPEFLTYFQNEAQLEKSRLLSDRFSAERPKGSFSTLEIQRTEQGDSAMYLCASSSPSGGDSYEQYFGPGTRLTVT.

This chain joins TRBV25-1 and TRBJ2-6, with TRBD1 identical over 10 bases. The CDR3 contains 15 residues. The germline gives CDR1 MGHDK, CDR2 SYGVNS. V gave up 8 bases and J gave up 2 bases; unmatched junction bases: 3. The CDR3 nucleotides are TGTGCCAGCGGGGGGACAGGGGCTGGGGCCAACGTCCTGACTTTC. Translated, it gives CASGGTGAGANVLTF.

The chain combines TRBV28 with TRBJ2-7; 9 nucleotides agree with TRBD1. With 6 bases clipped from V and 1 base from J, the junction kept 7 bases outside the gene matches. CDR3 length: 15 residues. Per germline, CDR1 MDHEN and CDR2 SYDVKM. CDR3 coding DNA: TGTGCCAGCAGCTCACAGGGGGCGCAGTCCTACGAGCAGTACTTC. Translation: CASSSQGAQSYEQYF.

This clone was picked up a small number of times. The rearrangement links TRBV7-2 to TRBJ2-1; TRBD2 matches at 9 bases. The germline CDR1 and CDR2 sequences are SGHTA and FQGNSA. The CDR3 runs 15 residues. Trimming took 5 bases from V and 7 from J; bases not matched to a gene: 9. The DNA of the CDR3 is TGTGCCAGCAGCATCAGACTAGCGGCCGGTAATGAGCAGTTCTTC. It is translated as CASSIRLAAGNEQFF.

This clone was seen only a few times. The chain has TRBV10-1 and TRBJ2-5; 13 bases line up with TRBD2. Germline V lookup: CDR1 WNHNN, CDR2 SYGVQD (reference sequence). This CDR3 spans 17 amino acids. V dropped 4 bases and J dropped 3; count of bases not matched to a gene: 8. The CDR3 DNA reads as TGCGCCAGCAGTGTGAAGTCCGGGACTAGCGGGAAAGAGACCCAGTACTTC. Translation gives CASSVKSGTSGKETQYF.